This T cell receptor (beta chain) came from a study of T cell responses to AZD1222 COVID-19 vaccine. Study-wide results and limits: Baseline testing showed seropositivity in only six AZD1222 recipients. Donors were chiefly white British, with a greater number of females, and clonal diversity was perhaps underestimated.

This clone was observed a handful of times. Its specificity is unknown. Produced via immunoSEQ multiplex PCR; TCRdb's table is partial and in-frame only. The sample holds about 140,000 clones, around 92% seen once. There are 13 residues in the CDR3. Trimming cost V 4 bases and J 6 bases, with 13 bases left between them. Germline V gives CDR1 SGHKS, CDR2 YYEKEE (reference sequence). The V and J genes are TRBV5-5 and TRBJ2-5, with TRBD1 as a possible D gene (6 bases). This sample comprised peripheral blood, obtained on day 0 of AZD1222 vaccination. The sequence was obtained from an adult in good health. The CDR3 region has the DNA TGTGCCAGCAGCAGCCAGGGGCGGCAGACCCAGTACTTC. Translation: CASSSQGRQTQYF.